The rows below give T cell receptor beta chains drawn from one sample of a study of blood T cell repertoires in COVID-19. Profiled with immunoSEQ multiplex PCR; TCRdb holds only in-frame clones, not every one. The sample shows about 280,000 clones, 88% of them seen only once. The sample was peripheral blood. Receptors were obtained from a man aged 18 to 29 with active or convalescent COVID-19. Each CDR3 is given with its conserved first and last residue. D genes are given only for firm matches. Clone size is not always given. Where it is, it says once, few, many or a class for expanded clones.

size	V	J	D	DNA	CDR3
-	TRBV5-1	TRBJ2-1	-	TGCGCCAGCAGCTTGACGCGAAATGAGCAGTTCTTC	CASSLTRNEQFF
-	TRBV2	TRBJ1-2	-	TGTGCCAGCAGACCTAGGATCAACTATGGCTACACCTTC	CASRPRINYGYTF
-	TRBV18	TRBJ1-3	-	TGTGCCAGCTCACCACTTCTTGGAAACACCATATATTTT	CASSPLLGNTIYF
-	TRBV6-4	TRBJ2-3	TRBD2	TGTGCCAGCAGCGCTGGACTAGCGGGGGGGCCAGATACGCAGTATTTT	CASSAGLAGGPDTQYF
few	TRBV4-1	TRBJ2-7	-	TGCGCCAGCAGCCAAAGCGGGACAGGCTACGAGCAGTACTTC	CASSQSGTGYEQYF
few	TRBV19	TRBJ1-2	-	TGTGCCAGTATGGACATAACCACCCTCCAGCATGGCTACACCTTC	CASMDITTLQHGYTF
-	TRBV11-2	TRBJ2-3	TRBD1	TGTGCCAGCAGCCAGGGACAGGGCACAGATACGCAGTATTTT	CASSQGQGTDTQYF
once	TRBV5-5	TRBJ1-5	-	TGTGCCAGCAGCGTGTACTGGACACGTAATCAGCCCCAGCATTTT	CASSVYWTRNQPQHF
-	TRBV18	TRBJ2-3	TRBD2	TGTGCCAGCTCACCGAGCGGGGGGGGCACAGATACGCAGTATTTT	CASSPSGGGTDTQYF
-	TRBV9	TRBJ1-2	-	TGTGCCAGCAGCGAGGGGTTGGACTATGGCTACACCTTC	CASSEGLDYGYTF
-	TRBV24-1	TRBJ2-5	TRBD2	TGTGCCACCGCGGGACTAGAGGATGAGACCCAGTACTTC	CATAGLEDETQYF